This passage covers 32 T cell receptor beta chains from one sample sequenced in a study of molecular identifiers for immune sequencing clone quantification. TCRdb re-called the PCR reads through MiXCR, storing one row per CDR3 protein. Of around 470,000 distinct CDR3 sequences listed, roughly 25% are singletons. Input material: naive CD8+ T cells from blood, with Jurkat cell RNA spiked in. The subset was: FACS-sorted CD8+CD4-CCR7+CD45RA+ naive T cells. These receptor sequences come from a human donor in good health. Some libraries in this study had Jurkat cell RNA spiked in.

This clonotype was seen ten or more times. V gene TRBV4-1 combines with J gene TRBJ1-1; D uncertain. V was clipped by 4 bases and J by 0 bases, with 9 bases between them. Germline V gives CDR1 MGHRA, CDR2 YSYEKL. The CDR3 has 14 amino acids. DNA for the CDR3: TGCGCCAGCAGCCCTTTGACTGTGAACACTGAAGCTTTCTTT. Protein product: CASSPLTVNTEAFF.

This clonotype occurred a few times. V usage is TRBV7-9 and J usage is TRBJ2-6, with D hard to call. The CDR3 totals 16 residues. Trimming shortened V by 4 bases and J by 0 bases, and 10 bases separated the two germline ends. CDR1 is SEHNR and CDR2 is FQNEAQ in the germline V gene (reference sequence). The CDR3: CASSSFTLSGANVLTF. The CDR3 region has the DNA TGTGCCAGCAGCTCCTTCACTCTCTCTGGGGCCAACGTCCTGACTTTC. Drawing the rest from reference TRBV7-9 and TRBJ2-6, the complete variable domain is DTGVSQNPRHKITKRGQNVTFRCDPISEHNRLYWYRQTLGQGPEFLTYFQNEAQLEKSRLLSDRFSAERPKGSFSTLEIQRTEQGDSAMYLCASSSFTLSGANVLTFGAGSRLTVL.

The chain couples TRBV5-6 to TRBJ2-5, with D uncertain. This CDR3 is built from 15 residues. The ends were cut back, 2 bases at V and 1 base at J, with 12 bases in the middle. From germline, CDR1 is SGHDT and CDR2 YYEEEE. In DNA form, the CDR3 reads TGTGCCAGCAGCTTTCCCCGGGTAGGCCAAGAGACCCAGTACTTC. Its translation is CASSFPRVGQETQYF.

Points on this clonotype: This could be a read error, since a much larger clone is one nucleotide away. This sequence joins TRBV7-2 and TRBJ2-7, with a possible D match to TRBD2 (7 bases). CDR1 and CDR2 (germline): SGHTA, FQGNSA. The ends were cut back, 2 bases at V and 7 bases at J, with 18 bases in the middle. This CDR3 has 15 residues. CDR3 DNA: TGTGCCAGCAGCTTAATTGGACGGGGGGCAGGAGAGCAGTACTTC. This codes for CASSLIGRGAGEQYF. The full variable domain, rest sourced from reference TRBV7-2 and TRBJ2-7, is GAGVSQSPSNKVTEKGKDVELRCDPISGHTALYWYRQSLGQGLEFLIYFQGNSAPDKSGLPSDRFSAERTGGSVSTLTIQRTQQEDSAVYLCASSLIGRGAGEQYFGPGTRLTVT.

This clonotype was seen a few times. V usage is TRBV30 and J usage is TRBJ2-1, with D perhaps matching TRBD2 (6 bases). Trimming cost V 2 bases and J 8 bases, with 13 bases left between them. The CDR3 is 13 amino acids. Germline CDR1 reads GTSNPN; CDR2 reads SVGIG (reference sequence). DNA of the CDR3: TGTGCCTGGAGTAGTAGCGGAGTAGATGAGCAGTTCTTC. The encoded protein is CAWSSSGVDEQFF.

This clonotype showed up just a few times. The gene calls are TRBV19 and TRBJ2-7; 13 positions agree with TRBD2. Per the germline V gene, CDR1 is LNHDA and CDR2 is SQIVND (reference sequence). CDR3 size: 19 residues. Trimming removed 5 bases from V and 2 bases from J; junction bases left unmatched: 15. Written as DNA, the CDR3 is TGTGCCAGTAGTGGGGGCCCCGGGACTAGCGGGGCCGTCACCTACGAGCAGTACTTC. Translated, it gives CASSGGPGTSGAVTYEQYF. The full variable domain, rest sourced from reference TRBV19 and TRBJ2-7, is DGGITQSPKYLFRKEGQNVTLSCEQNLNHDAMYWYRQDPGQGLRLIYYSQIVNDFQKGDIAEGYSVSREKKESFPLTVTSAQKNPTAFYLCASSGGPGTSGAVTYEQYFGPGTRLTVT.

In this sample, this clonotype turned up a few times. The V gene is TRBV7-2, the J gene TRBJ2-7; TRBD1 agrees at 8 bases. With V trimmed by 5 bases and J by 3 bases, 6 bases remained unmatched. Looked up from germline, CDR1 is SGHTA and CDR2 is FQGNSA. The CDR3 is 14 amino acids. The CDR3 region is CASSHAGGGYEQYF. The CDR3 DNA follows: TGTGCCAGCAGCCATGCAGGGGGCGGCTACGAGCAGTACTTC.

The gene calls are TRBV9 and TRBJ2-1; maybe TRBD1 (6 bases). The CDR3 length is 15 residues. Germline CDR1 reads SGDLS; CDR2 reads YYNGEE. The ends were cut back, 0 bases at V and 9 bases at J, with 16 bases in the middle. In DNA form, the CDR3 reads TGTGCCAGCAGCGTAGTGGGACAAGGGGGTCCTGAGCAGTTCTTC. Protein product: CASSVVGQGGPEQFF.

This clonotype was seen only a few times. CDR3 sequence: CASSESVIYNEQFF. Written as DNA, the CDR3 is TGTGCCAGCAGTGAATCGGTAATCTACAATGAGCAGTTCTTC. V gene TRBV25-1 combines with J gene TRBJ2-1, with D hard to call. The CDR3 length is 14 residues. From germline, CDR1 is MGHDK and CDR2 SYGVNS. V was shortened by 1 base and J by 3 bases, with 7 bases between the two germline ends.

The V gene is TRBV6-5, the J gene TRBJ2-7; either TRBD1 or TRBD2 may supply D (5 bases each). The CDR3 loop spans 13 amino acids. V was shortened by 5 bases and J by 4 bases, with 12 bases between the two germline ends. CDR1 is MNHEY and CDR2 is SVGAGI in the germline V gene. CDR3 sequence: CASSQSEGYEQYF. The CDR3 nucleotides are TGTGCCAGCAGTCAGTCAGAGGGGTACGAGCAGTACTTC.

For this clonotype: The junction shows a germline mismatch at one end, possibly a read error. This chain connects TRBV27 to TRBJ2-7; TRBD1 or TRBD2 may be the D gene (5 bases each). The CDR3 is 13 residues long. The germline V gene encodes CDR1 MNHEY and CDR2 SMNVEV (reference sequence). In DNA, the CDR3 is TGTGTCAGCAGGGCCGGACTTGTCTACGAGCAGTACTTC. Translation: CVSRAGLVYEQYF.

The gene calls are TRBV27 and TRBJ2-1, with D perhaps TRBD2 (5 bases). The germline V gene encodes CDR1 MNHEY and CDR2 SMNVEV (reference sequence). The CDR3 extends over 14 amino acids. V was shortened by 1 base and J by 6 bases, with 10 bases between the two germline ends. The CDR3 sequence is CASSLLSSINEQFF. The CDR3 coding sequence is TGTGCCAGCAGTTTATTGTCTAGCATCAATGAGCAGTTCTTC.

This clonotype was counted a few times. The V call is TRBV12-3 or TRBV12-4, the J call TRBJ2-3; D is unclear. The CDR3 length is 12 residues. The V end lost 1 base, the J end lost 10 bases, and 9 bases lay between the germline ends. The CDR3 is CASSLGTTPQYF. Here the CDR3 DNA reads TGTGCCAGCAGTTTAGGCACCACACCGCAGTATTTT.

The CDR3 DNA sequence: TGTGCCAGCAGCCCGGGGAGTGTTTCAGGGTACGAGCAGTACTTC. Its translation: CASSPGSVSGYEQYF. The chain carries TRBV7-2 and TRBJ2-7; D may match TRBD1 or TRBD2 (5 bases each). The V end was cut by 5 bases, the J end by 4 bases, with 18 bases between. CDR3 length: 15 amino acids. Germline lookup yields CDR1 SGHTA and CDR2 FQGNSA.

This clonotype was recorded many times. The chain is built from TRBV5-1 and TRBJ1-1; D gene ambiguous. Germline V CDR1 and CDR2: SGHRS, YFSETQ. This CDR3 has 14 residues. Trimming pared 4 bases from V and 2 bases from J, leaving 12 bases between. DNA of the CDR3: TGCGCCAGCAGCCTTACGTGGGGTAACACTGAAGCTTTCTTT. It translates to CASSLTWGNTEAFF.

This clonotype was observed a handful of times. This rearrangement joins TRBV5-4 to TRBJ2-7, with D perhaps TRBD1 (6 bases). CDR1 SGHNT and CDR2 YYREEE come from the germline V gene (reference sequence). The ends were cut back, 3 bases at V and 5 bases at J, with 15 bases in the middle. There are 14 residues in the CDR3. The CDR3 spells CASSWGQEIDEQYF. The CDR3 region has the DNA TGTGCCAGCAGCTGGGGACAAGAAATCGACGAGCAGTACTTC. Drawing the rest from reference TRBV5-4 and TRBJ2-7, the complete variable domain is ETGVTQSPTHLIKTRGQQVTLRCSSQSGHNTVSWYQQALGQGPQFIFQYYREEENGRGNFPPRFSGLQFPNYSSELNVNALELDDSALYLCASSWGQEIDEQYFGPGTRLTVT.

This chain joins TRBV27 and TRBJ2-7; 8 bases match TRBD2. Trimming removed 4 bases from V and 2 bases from J; junction bases left unmatched: 4. The CDR3 length is 14 residues. CDR1 is MNHEY, CDR2 SMNVEV, per germline (reference sequence). CDR3 bases: TGTGCCAGCAGTTCAAGCGGGAGTACCTACGAGCAGTACTTC. Translated, it gives CASSSSGSTYEQYF.

CDR3 sequence: CATSRDQTGYGYTF. CDR3 nucleotides: TGTGCCACCAGCAGAGACCAGACAGGGTATGGCTACACCTTC. The chain employs TRBV15 and TRBJ1-2; 7 bases are shared with TRBD1. This CDR3 is built from 14 residues. V was clipped by 0 bases and J by 5 bases; unmatched bases: 3. Germline loops: CDR1 LNHNV, CDR2 YYDKDF (reference sequence).

The chain combines TRBV14 with TRBJ1-5; tentatively, D is TRBD1 (6 bases). V was pared by 4 bases and J by 3 bases, with 13 bases between. The length of the CDR3 is 15 residues. Germline V lookup: CDR1 SGHDN, CDR2 FVKESK. DNA of the CDR3: TGTGCCAGCAGCCGATGGGGGCAGTACAATCAGCCCCAGCATTTT. Residues: CASSRWGQYNQPQHF.

J is TRBJ1-5 and V is TRBV7-9; D not certain. CDR3 length: 17 amino acids. Germline V gives CDR1 SEHNR, CDR2 FQNEAQ (reference sequence). Trimming cost V 0 bases and J 0 bases, with 12 bases left between them. CDR3 loop: CASSLATPPNSNQPQHF. The DNA of the CDR3 is TGTGCCAGCAGCTTAGCGACGCCACCAAATAGCAATCAGCCCCAGCATTTT.

This clonotype occurred a few times. The chain combines TRBV29-1 with TRBJ2-2; 15 bases match TRBD2. The CDR3 runs 17 residues. CDR1 and CDR2 from the germline V gene are SQVTM and ANQGSEA. J was trimmed by 5 bases and V by 6 bases; bases with no gene match: 10. CDR3 coding DNA: TGCAGCGTCGCCTGGACTAGCGGGGGGGCGGGGACCGGGGAGCTGTTTTTT. As protein: CSVAWTSGGAGTGELFF.

This clonotype turned up a few times. V usage is TRBV28 and J usage is TRBJ2-5, with D possibly TRBD2 on 6 matching bases. The CDR3 is 17 residues long. V gave up 3 bases and J gave up 2 bases, with 19 bases separating them. Germline-derived CDR1 and CDR2 are MDHEN and SYDVKM. The CDR3 spells CASSLTPDYWEQETQYF. The CDR3 DNA is TGTGCCAGCAGTTTGACTCCGGACTATTGGGAGCAAGAGACCCAGTACTTC.

V and J are TRBV24-1 and TRBJ2-7; D remains unclear. Per germline, CDR1 KGHDR and CDR2 SFDVKD. The germline V and J ends were trimmed by 0 bases and 0 bases, with 2 bases remaining between them. The CDR3 is made up of 13 amino acids. This CDR3 is CATSDLNSYEQYF. The CDR3 bases are TGTGCCACCAGTGATTTGAACTCCTACGAGCAGTACTTC.

In this sample, this clonotype turned up a few times. J is TRBJ1-1 and V is TRBV19; 7 nucleotides agree with TRBD1. CDR1 is LNHDA and CDR2 is SQIVND in the germline V gene (reference sequence). This CDR3 is 13 amino acids long. The trim removed 6 bases at V and 1 base at J, leaving 2 bases unmatched. The CDR3 loop is CASRAGGNTEAFF. The CDR3 bases are TGTGCCAGTAGGGCAGGGGGGAACACTGAAGCTTTCTTT.

This clonotype was counted at least ten times. This chain joins TRBV30 and TRBJ2-7; no firm D call. The germline CDR1 and CDR2 sequences are GTSNPN and SVGIG (reference sequence). With 0 bases removed from V and 4 bases from J, the gap between germline ends came to 7 bases. This CDR3 is 12 amino acids long. The chain's CDR3 is CAWSVGMYEQYF. CDR3 nucleotides: TGTGCCTGGAGTGTAGGGATGTACGAGCAGTACTTC.

This clonotype was seen more than once but under ten times. V gene TRBV19 combines with J gene TRBJ1-5, with a tentative D call TRBD1 (6 bases). V was trimmed by 3 bases and J by 1 base, leaving 7 bases between them. The germline gives CDR1 LNHDA, CDR2 SQIVND (reference sequence). The CDR3 is 14 amino acids. CDR3 sequence (DNA): TGTGCCAGTAGTATTGGACAGAGCAATCAGCCCCAGCATTTT. It encodes CASSIGQSNQPQHF.

At least ten counts were recorded for this clonotype. The chain has TRBV5-1 and TRBJ2-1, with TRBD1 matching over 7 bases. J lost 3 bases, V lost 4 bases, and 4 bases had no gene match. The germline V gene has CDR1 SGHRS and CDR2 YFSETQ. This CDR3 has 14 amino acids. CDR3 nucleotide sequence: TGCGCCAGCAGCCCGGACAGGAGCTACAATGAGCAGTTCTTC. It is translated as CASSPDRSYNEQFF.

In DNA, the CDR3 is TGTGCCAGCAGCCCCCGGACAGAGAGAGAGTACGAGCAGTACTTC. Translating gives CASSPRTEREYEQYF. The chain combines TRBV13 with TRBJ2-7; D is perhaps TRBD1 (6 bases). The ends were cut back, 5 bases at V and 4 bases at J, with 18 bases in the middle. Germline V gene lookup returns CDR1 PRHDT and CDR2 FYEKMQ (reference sequence). The CDR3 totals 15 residues.

This clonotype was recorded at least ten times. At one end the junction does not follow the germline gene, possibly because of a read error. The chain is built from TRBV5-1 and TRBJ1-4; D not resolved. Germline V gene sequence: CDR1 SGHRS, CDR2 YFSETQ. The CDR3 is made up of 13 amino acids. CDR3 sequence: CASSSRSNEKLFF. Written as DNA, the CDR3 is TGTGCCAGCAGTTCTAGGAGTAATGAAAAACTGTTTTTT.

A few counts support this clonotype. The chain employs TRBV12-3 or TRBV12-4 and TRBJ2-7, with D perhaps TRBD1 or TRBD2 (8 bases each). The CDR3 consists of 18 residues. V lost 4 bases to trimming and J lost 2 bases, with 24 bases between them. The CDR3 DNA follows: TGTGCCAGCAGTTCAGGGGGCCCTCTGGGACTAGGGGCCTACGAGCAGTACTTC. This translates into CASSSGGPLGLGAYEQYF.

This chain connects TRBV3-1 to TRBJ2-7; D gene ambiguous. Germline lookup yields CDR1 LGHDT and CDR2 YNNKEL (reference sequence). V lost 6 bases and J 6 bases, leaving 21 bases between the germline ends. The CDR3 runs to 15 residues. CDR3: CASRKDGSWASEQYF. The CDR3 DNA is TGTGCCAGCAGAAAGGACGGATCCTGGGCCTCCGAGCAGTACTTC.

This clonotype was observed many times. The V and J genes are TRBV7-2 and TRBJ2-7, with 8 nucleotides matching TRBD1. The CDR3 sequence is 17 residues long. In germline, CDR1 is SGHTA, CDR2 FQGNSA. V dropped 5 bases and J dropped 1; count of bases not matched to a gene: 13. Written as DNA, the CDR3 is TGTGCCAGCAGCCAAGGGTCCTGGACAGGGAGTTCCTACGAGCAGTACTTC. This encodes CASSQGSWTGSSYEQYF.